This entry lists 32 T cell receptor beta chains sequenced from one sample in a study of cytomegalovirus exposure and HLA in healthy donors. The PCR was carried out with 60 Vbeta primers and 13 Jbeta primers. This table comes from immunoSEQ multiplex PCR, and its TCRdb copy is limited to in-frame clones, with some not included. The top ten hold roughly 1.3% of the sample, which has 200,000 to 250,000 clones, 85% seen once. The source material was PBMCs. The receptors derive from a human donor in good health.

The CDR3 sequence: CAWNLAGGPRDEQYF. CDR3 bases: TGTGCCTGGAACCTAGCGGGAGGGCCCCGGGATGAGCAGTACTTC. The V gene is TRBV30, the J gene TRBJ2-7; 12 nucleotides agree with TRBD2. After removal of 4 bases from V and 7 bases from J, the junction contained 11 bases not matched to a gene. Germline-derived CDR1 and CDR2 are GTSNPN and SVGIG (reference sequence). The CDR3 length is 15 residues.

This CDR3 is CASSQDPNRALGNEQFF. Here the CDR3 DNA reads TGCGCCAGCAGCCAAGATCCGAACAGGGCTCTGGGCAATGAGCAGTTCTTC. The genes are TRBV4-3 and TRBJ2-1; tentatively, D is TRBD1 (6 bases). CDR1 is LGHNA and CDR2 is YSLEER in the germline V gene. The CDR3 has 17 residues. Trimming left V 0 bases short and J 6 bases short, with 18 bases between.

To note about this clone: At one end the junction does not follow the germline gene, possibly because of a read error. V is TRBV7-9 and J is TRBJ1-1; 7 bases fit TRBD1. The CDR3 extends over 13 amino acids. In germline, CDR1 is SEHNR, CDR2 FQNEAQ (reference sequence). CDR3 loop: CSSSLGTVTEAFF. The CDR3 DNA reads TGTTCCAGCAGCTTGGGGACAGTCACTGAAGCTTTCTTT.

The rearrangement links TRBV10-3 to TRBJ2-7, with TRBD2 matching 8 bases. V gave up 6 bases and J gave up 4 bases; unmatched junction bases: 5. CDR1 is ENHRY and CDR2 is SYGVKD in the germline V gene. CDR3 length: 13 residues. The chain's CDR3 is CAIRIASGYEQYF. The CDR3 DNA reads as TGTGCCATCAGGATAGCTAGCGGGTACGAGCAGTACTTC.

This clone was picked up one time. J is TRBJ1-2 and V is TRBV28, with D maybe TRBD1 (5 bases). The CDR3 runs 12 residues. The V end was cut by 4 bases, the J end by 4 bases, with 7 bases between. Per the germline V gene, CDR1 is MDHEN and CDR2 is SYDVKM. The CDR3 loop is CASSSGFYGYTF. The DNA for the CDR3 is TGTGCCAGCAGTTCAGGGTTCTATGGCTACACCTTC.

This clone was seen only a few times. The V and J genes are TRBV27 and TRBJ2-1, with 11 bases aligning to TRBD2. This CDR3 comprises 15 residues. Trimming removed 6 bases from V and 4 bases from J; junction bases left unmatched: 5. Per the germline V gene, CDR1 is MNHEY and CDR2 is SMNVEV (reference sequence). The CDR3 sequence is CASRPRTSGYNEQFF. In nucleotides, the CDR3 is TGTGCCAGCAGGCCTCGGACTAGCGGGTACAATGAGCAGTTCTTC.

J is TRBJ1-3 and V is TRBV11-2, with 9 bases matching TRBD1. V lost 5 bases, J lost 4 bases, and 6 bases stayed unmatched. CDR3 size: 15 residues. Germline loops: CDR1 SGHAT, CDR2 FQNNGV. In DNA, the CDR3 is TGTGCCAGCAGCCCACAGGGGGCGCGCGGAAACACCATATATTTT. Its translation: CASSPQGARGNTIYF.

The V and J genes are TRBV9 and TRBJ2-3; D uncertain. V dropped 1 base and J dropped 2 bases, with 14 bases sitting between them. The CDR3 has 16 amino acids. Germline CDR1 and CDR2: SGDLS and YYNGEE. The chain's CDR3 is CASSVSGLGSTDTQYF. CDR3 nucleotides: TGTGCCAGCAGCGTATCGGGTCTAGGATCCACAGATACGCAGTATTTT.

This clone was detected a few times. The V call is TRBV2, the J call TRBJ1-1, with D uncertain. Germline V CDR1 and CDR2: SNHLY, FYNNEI. The ends were cut back, 4 bases at V and 6 bases at J, with 15 bases in the middle. CDR3 size: 14 residues. CDR3 nucleotide sequence: TGTGCCAGCAGTGTCGAGGGCCCTATGGCTGAAGCTTTCTTT. Residues: CASSVEGPMAEAFF.

The CDR3 coding sequence is TGTGCCAGCAGCCAACGGCGGGCAAATCAGCCCCAGCATTTT. It specifies CASSQRRANQPQHF. This chain joins TRBV16 and TRBJ1-5; D call uncertain. This CDR3 has 14 amino acids. CDR1 and CDR2 (germline): KGHSY, FQNENV. V gave up 2 bases and J gave up 4 bases, with 9 bases separating them.

The chain joins TRBV9 to TRBJ2-1; D is ambiguous. Trimming took off 4 bases at V and 5 bases at J, with 10 bases between the two ends. CDR3 length: 13 residues. Germline CDR1 SGDLS, CDR2 YYNGEE. DNA for the CDR3: TGTGCCAGCAGCCCCGGAGCGAACAATGAGCAGTTCTTC. Its protein product is CASSPGANNEQFF.

The chain carries TRBV19 and TRBJ1-3, with 8 bases matching TRBD1. The CDR3 spans 15 residues. Germline CDR1 and CDR2: LNHDA and SQIVND (reference sequence). V trimming: 5 bases; J trimming: 5 bases; junction bases outside the gene matches: 8. Here the CDR3 DNA reads TGTGCCAGTAGTCTTCGACAGGGGTACAGAAACACCATATATTTT. This gives the protein CASSLRQGYRNTIYF.

This clone was recorded only once. The chain recombines TRBV29-1 with TRBJ2-5, with 8 bases matching TRBD1. Trimming took 8 bases from V and 4 from J; bases not matched to a gene: 6. This CDR3 comprises 12 residues. Germline V lookup: CDR1 SQVTM, CDR2 ANQGSEA. For the CDR3, the DNA is TGCAGCTCGACGGACAGGGTAGAGACCCAGTACTTC. Its protein product is CSSTDRVETQYF.

The sample holds a few counts of this clone. The rearrangement links TRBV4-1 to TRBJ1-5, with 8 bases that match TRBD1. Germline trimming cut 1 base from V and 4 bases from J; bases unmatched to any gene: 3. CDR1 MGHRA and CDR2 YSYEKL come from the germline V gene. The CDR3 is 15 amino acids. The CDR3 nucleotides read TGCGCCAGCAGCCAAGTTACAGGGGGGAATCAGCCCCAGCATTTT. Amino acid sequence: CASSQVTGGNQPQHF.

The chain uses TRBV4-1 and TRBJ1-1, with D tentatively TRBD1 (6 bases). V lost 0 bases to trimming and J lost 2 bases, with 10 bases between them. CDR1 and CDR2 (germline): MGHRA, YSYEKL. The CDR3 is 15 amino acids. The CDR3 reads CASSQEWGQNTEAFF. Here the CDR3 DNA reads TGCGCCAGCAGCCAAGAATGGGGGCAAAACACTGAAGCTTTCTTT.

The chain couples TRBV28 to TRBJ2-7; tentatively, D is TRBD2 (6 bases). The germline gives CDR1 MDHEN, CDR2 SYDVKM. The CDR3 extends over 13 amino acids. Trimming removed 8 bases at V and 1 base at J, with 12 bases between. This CDR3 reads CASSTSSSYEQYF. CDR3 nucleotide sequence: TGTGCCAGCTCAACTAGCAGTTCCTACGAGCAGTACTTC.

The V gene is TRBV29-1, the J gene TRBJ2-7; 9 bases line up with TRBD2. V trimming: 4 bases; J trimming: 2 bases; junction bases outside the gene matches: 6. CDR3 size: 14 residues. CDR1 is SQVTM and CDR2 is ANQGSEA in the germline V gene. The CDR3 DNA reads as TGCAGCGTTGTAGGTAGCGGGAGTCCCTACGAGCAGTACTTC. Translated, it gives CSVVGSGSPYEQYF.

The chain joins TRBV5-1 to TRBJ1-1; perhaps TRBD1 as D (5 bases). V dropped 1 base and J dropped 0 bases, with 10 bases sitting between them. Looked up from germline, CDR1 is SGHRS and CDR2 is YFSETQ. The CDR3 runs 15 residues. CDR3 region: CASSLTTGLNTEAFF. CDR3 nucleotide sequence: TGCGCCAGCAGCTTGACCACAGGTCTGAACACTGAAGCTTTCTTT.

Here the CDR3 reads CASSPQQGDNQPQHF. In nucleotides, the CDR3 is TGTGCCAGCAGCCCCCAACAGGGAGACAATCAGCCCCAGCATTTT. The genes are TRBV7-2 and TRBJ1-5; D may be TRBD1 (6 bases). CDR3 length equals 15 residues. V was clipped by 5 bases and J by 3 bases, with 14 bases between them. Germline V gene data show CDR1 as SGHTA and CDR2 as FQGNSA.

The chain employs TRBV29-1 and TRBJ2-7; the D is unclear. This CDR3 is built from 13 residues. V dropped 4 bases and J dropped 1 base, with 11 bases sitting between them. Germline V lookup: CDR1 SQVTM, CDR2 ANQGSEA. The CDR3 loop is CSVVTGISYEQYF. CDR3 DNA: TGCAGCGTTGTGACTGGCATATCCTACGAGCAGTACTTC.

This clone was seen a handful of times. The V and J genes are TRBV7-9 and TRBJ2-7; D is perhaps TRBD2 (6 bases). Germline CDR1 reads SEHNR; CDR2 reads FQNEAQ (reference sequence). The CDR3 covers 14 residues. V lost 5 bases and J lost 2, with 13 bases in between. As DNA, the CDR3 is TGTGCCAGCAGCCCCTTTGGGGGGACCTACGAGCAGTACTTC. This gives the protein CASSPFGGTYEQYF.

V gene TRBV5-1 combines with J gene TRBJ1-3; tentatively, D is TRBD1 (5 bases). The CDR3 runs 15 residues. V lost 0 bases, J lost 4 bases, and 11 bases lay in between. Germline CDR1 SGHRS, CDR2 YFSETQ. The CDR3 region is CASSLDGGEGNTIYF. CDR3 bases: TGCGCCAGCAGCTTGGATGGAGGGGAAGGAAACACCATATATTTT.

The chain links TRBV2 to TRBJ2-7; 7 nucleotides align to TRBD1. CDR1 is SNHLY, CDR2 FYNNEI, per germline. Trimming removed 6 bases from V and 4 bases from J; junction bases left unmatched: 6. The CDR3 contains 13 residues. In DNA form, the CDR3 reads TGTGCCAGCAGGGGAAACAGGGGTTACGAGCAGTACTTC. Protein sequence: CASRGNRGYEQYF. Full variable domain (rest looked up from reference TRBV2 and TRBJ2-7): EPEVTQTPSHQVTQMGQEVILRCVPISNHLYFYWYRQILGQKVEFLVSFYNNEISEKSEIFDDQFSVERPDGSNFTLKIRSTKLEDSAMYFCASRGNRGYEQYFGPGTRLTVT.

Points on this clone: Other nucleotide sequences in the sample specify the same CDR3. In nucleotides, the CDR3 is TGTGCCAGCAGCCTCAGCAATGAGCAGTTCTTC. Translating gives CASSLSNEQFF. The chain couples TRBV7-9 to TRBJ2-1; D is uncertain. V lost 5 bases and J lost 6, with 5 bases in between. The CDR3 length is 11 residues. Looked up from germline, CDR1 is SEHNR and CDR2 is FQNEAQ (reference sequence). The full variable domain, rest sourced from reference TRBV7-9 and TRBJ2-1, is DTGVSQNPRHKITKRGQNVTFRCDPISEHNRLYWYRQTLGQGPEFLTYFQNEAQLEKSRLLSDRFSAERPKGSFSTLEIQRTEQGDSAMYLCASSLSNEQFFGPGTRLTVL.

The J gene is TRBJ2-7, the V gene TRBV15, with TRBD2 matching over 10 bases. The CDR3 sequence is 18 residues long. J gave up 7 bases and V 0 bases, and 15 bases lay outside the gene matches. Germline lookup yields CDR1 LNHNV and CDR2 YYDKDF (reference sequence). CDR3 bases: TGTGCCACCAGCAGAGAGGGGGGAGGACTAGCGGCTCCGAGGGAGCAGTACTTC. It is translated as CATSREGGGLAAPREQYF.

The chain joins TRBV9 to TRBJ2-2; 9 bases agree with TRBD2. Trimming removed 4 bases from V and 7 bases from J; junction bases left unmatched: 8. Per the germline V gene, CDR1 is SGDLS and CDR2 is YYNGEE. This CDR3 spans 15 amino acids. In nucleotides, the CDR3 is TGTGCCAGCAGCCTAGGGGGACTAGCAAACGGGGAGCTGTTTTTT. The encoded protein is CASSLGGLANGELFF.

The chain employs TRBV5-4 and TRBJ1-2, with 9 positions matching TRBD1. Germline CDR1 is SGHNT and CDR2 is YYREEE (reference sequence). J was trimmed by 5 bases and V by 3 bases; bases with no gene match: 5. This CDR3 is 14 amino acids long. The CDR3 reads CASSSDRGRYGYTF. In nucleotides, the CDR3 is TGTGCCAGCAGCTCCGACAGGGGGAGGTATGGCTACACCTTC.

This chain links TRBV2 with TRBJ2-5, with 10 positions matching TRBD1. The V and J ends lost 4 bases and 7 bases, in that order; junction bases with no gene match: 0. Germline CDR1 and CDR2: SNHLY and FYNNEI. The CDR3 has 12 residues. CDR3 in amino acids: CASSGDRGTQYF. CDR3 in DNA: TGTGCCAGCAGTGGGGACAGGGGGACCCAGTACTTC.

This chain connects TRBV2 to TRBJ2-3, with 9 bases identical to TRBD2. This CDR3 is built from 16 residues. Looked up from germline, CDR1 is SNHLY and CDR2 is FYNNEI. Trimming took 8 bases from V and 4 from J; bases not matched to a gene: 13. The CDR3 loop is CASARVGSGSSDTQYF. CDR3 bases: TGTGCCAGCGCTCGAGTGGGTAGCGGGAGTTCAGATACGCAGTATTTT.

The rearrangement links TRBV7-8 to TRBJ1-1; D perhaps matches TRBD1 (6 bases). The CDR3 totals 13 residues. V was cut by 5 bases and J by 6 bases, with 13 bases left in between. Germline assignment: CDR1 SGHVS and CDR2 FQNEAQ. CDR3 amino acids: CASSPGVLAEAFF. CDR3 bases: TGTGCCAGCAGCCCAGGGGTGTTGGCTGAAGCTTTCTTT.

This chain connects TRBV28 to TRBJ2-7; 9 bases line up with TRBD1. J lost 7 bases, V lost 8 bases, and 12 bases had no gene match. The CDR3 is 14 amino acids. From germline, CDR1 is MDHEN and CDR2 SYDVKM. CDR3 in amino acids: CASGLDRGLGEQYF. The CDR3 nucleotides are TGTGCCAGCGGACTTGACAGGGGGTTGGGAGAGCAGTACTTC.

The rearrangement uses TRBV6-6 and TRBJ2-5; D is perhaps TRBD1 (6 bases). The germline gives CDR1 MNHNY, CDR2 SVGAGI (reference sequence). With 6 bases removed from V and 11 bases from J, the gap between germline ends came to 19 bases. This CDR3 comprises 13 residues. CDR3 loop: CASRTPGADKQYF. The CDR3 region has the DNA TGTGCCAGCAGAACCCCAGGGGCGGACAAACAGTACTTC.